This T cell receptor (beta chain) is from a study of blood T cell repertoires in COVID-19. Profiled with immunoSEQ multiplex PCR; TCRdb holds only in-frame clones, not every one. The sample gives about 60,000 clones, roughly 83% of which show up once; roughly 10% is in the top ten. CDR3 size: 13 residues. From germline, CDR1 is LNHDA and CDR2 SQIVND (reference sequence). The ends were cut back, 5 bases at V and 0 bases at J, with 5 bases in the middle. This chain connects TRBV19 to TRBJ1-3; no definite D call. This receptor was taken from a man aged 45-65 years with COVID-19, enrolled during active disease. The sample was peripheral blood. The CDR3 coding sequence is TGTGCCAGTAGTGGAGGCTCTGGAAACACCATATATTTT. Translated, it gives CASSGGSGNTIYF.